This T cell receptor beta chain is from a study of patients and donors after allogeneic stem cell transplantation (dated by TCRdb to 2018 to 2021). This clonotype has more than one count but fewer than ten. The antigen it binds to is not known. There are no base qualities to consult, and no much larger clone falls within one base. From its cysteine to its phenylalanine, the CDR3 spans 13 amino acids. The entry retains the CDR3 DNA only, 39 bases that are in frame from base 1. Looking up the germline V gene (reference sequence) yields CDR1 GTSNPN and CDR2 SVGIG. A distance of 12 bases separates the germline ends of V and J, which lose 4 bases and 5 bases respectively. Receptor libraries were prepared by RT-PCR. For sequencing, a NextSeq 550 was employed. TCRdb passed the public sequencing reads through fastp at Q25 and MiXCR, retaining productive beta sequences. Identical CDR3 proteins give one entry, which carries the most common genes and DNA. Counted in this sample were about 960,000 distinct CDR3 sequences; more than 15% of them appeared once. The ten largest clones take up under 6.5% of the sample.

This TCR came from a human donor who was either an allogeneic HSCT recipient or a stem cell or donor lymphocyte infusion donor (not recorded which). It is not recorded whose cells these are; they may come from a transplant donor. The rearranged chain carries TRBV30 and TRBJ1-5; the D segment could be TRBD1, given 5 matching bases. The sequencing input was blood, either unsorted or a sorted T cell fraction (not recorded which). The CDR3: CAWTGGADQPQHF. The nucleotides are TGTGCCTGGACCGGGGGAGCTGATCAGCCCCAGCATTTT.